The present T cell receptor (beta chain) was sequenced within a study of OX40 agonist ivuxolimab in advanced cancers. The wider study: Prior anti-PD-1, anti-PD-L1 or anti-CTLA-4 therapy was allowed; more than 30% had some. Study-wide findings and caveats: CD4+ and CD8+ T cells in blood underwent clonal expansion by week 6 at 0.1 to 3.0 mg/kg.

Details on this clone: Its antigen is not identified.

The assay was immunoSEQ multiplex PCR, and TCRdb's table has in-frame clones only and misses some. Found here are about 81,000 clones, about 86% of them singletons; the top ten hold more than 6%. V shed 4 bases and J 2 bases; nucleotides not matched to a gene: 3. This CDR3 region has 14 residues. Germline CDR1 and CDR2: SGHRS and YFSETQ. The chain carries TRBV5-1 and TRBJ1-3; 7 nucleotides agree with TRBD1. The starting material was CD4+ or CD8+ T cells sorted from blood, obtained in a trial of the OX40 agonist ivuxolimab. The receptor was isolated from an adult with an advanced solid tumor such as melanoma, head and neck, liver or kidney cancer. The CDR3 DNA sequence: TGCGCCAGCAGCCCAGGGACAGCTGGAAACACCATATATTTT. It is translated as CASSPGTAGNTIYF.